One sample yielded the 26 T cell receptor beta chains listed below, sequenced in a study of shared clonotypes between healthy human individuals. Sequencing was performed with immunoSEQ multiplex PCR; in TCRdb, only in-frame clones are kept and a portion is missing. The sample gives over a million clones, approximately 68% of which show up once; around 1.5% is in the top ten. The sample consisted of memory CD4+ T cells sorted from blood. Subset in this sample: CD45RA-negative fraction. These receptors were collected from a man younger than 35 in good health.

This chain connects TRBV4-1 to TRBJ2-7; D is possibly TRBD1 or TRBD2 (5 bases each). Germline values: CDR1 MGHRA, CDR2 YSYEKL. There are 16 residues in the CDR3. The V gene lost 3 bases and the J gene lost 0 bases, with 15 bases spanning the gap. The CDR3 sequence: CASSQSGTGYSYEQYF. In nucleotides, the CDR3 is TGCGCCAGCAGCCAGTCCGGGACCGGGTACTCCTACGAGCAGTACTTC.

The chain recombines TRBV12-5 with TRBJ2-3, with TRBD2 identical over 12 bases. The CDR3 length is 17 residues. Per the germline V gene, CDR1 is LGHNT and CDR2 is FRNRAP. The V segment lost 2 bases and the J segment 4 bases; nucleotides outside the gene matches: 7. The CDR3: CASGLTRTSGGPDTQYF. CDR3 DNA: TGTGCTAGTGGTTTGACCCGCACTAGCGGGGGGCCAGATACGCAGTATTTT.

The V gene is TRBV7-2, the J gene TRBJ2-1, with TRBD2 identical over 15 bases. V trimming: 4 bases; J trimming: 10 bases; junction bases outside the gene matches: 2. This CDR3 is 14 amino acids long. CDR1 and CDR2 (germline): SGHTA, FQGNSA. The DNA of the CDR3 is TGTGCCAGCAGCTGGACTAGCGGGGGGGCGGAGCAGTTCTTC. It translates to CASSWTSGGAEQFF.

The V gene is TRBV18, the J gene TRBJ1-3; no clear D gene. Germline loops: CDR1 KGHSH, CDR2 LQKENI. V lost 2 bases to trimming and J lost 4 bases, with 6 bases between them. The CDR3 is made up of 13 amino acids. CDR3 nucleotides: TGTGCCAGCTCACCATATTTAGGAAACACCATATATTTT. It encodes CASSPYLGNTIYF.

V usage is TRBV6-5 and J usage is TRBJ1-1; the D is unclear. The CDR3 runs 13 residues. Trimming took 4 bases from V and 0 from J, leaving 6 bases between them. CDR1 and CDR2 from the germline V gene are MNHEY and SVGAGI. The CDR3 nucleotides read TGTGCCAGCAGTTTATCCATGAACACTGAAGCTTTCTTT. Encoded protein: CASSLSMNTEAFF.

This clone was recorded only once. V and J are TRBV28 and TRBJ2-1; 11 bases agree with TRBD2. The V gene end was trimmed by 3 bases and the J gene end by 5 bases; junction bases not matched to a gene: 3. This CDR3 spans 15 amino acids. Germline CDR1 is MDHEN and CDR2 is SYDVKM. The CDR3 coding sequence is TGTGCCAGCAGTTTTCGACTAGCGGGAAACAATGAGCAGTTCTTC. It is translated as CASSFRLAGNNEQFF.

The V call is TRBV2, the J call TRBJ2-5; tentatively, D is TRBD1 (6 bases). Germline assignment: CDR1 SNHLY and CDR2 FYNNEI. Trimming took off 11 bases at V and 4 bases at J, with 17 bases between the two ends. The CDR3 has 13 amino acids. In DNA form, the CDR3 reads TGTGCCGGACACAGGGATGTTCCAGAGACCCAGTACTTC. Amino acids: CAGHRDVPETQYF.

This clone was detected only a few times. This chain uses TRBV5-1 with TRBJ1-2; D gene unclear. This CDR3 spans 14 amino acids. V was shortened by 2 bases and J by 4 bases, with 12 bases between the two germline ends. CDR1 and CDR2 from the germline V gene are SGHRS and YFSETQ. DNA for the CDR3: TGCGCCAGCAGCTTATCGTGGGGAAGCTATGGCTACACCTTC. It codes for CASSLSWGSYGYTF. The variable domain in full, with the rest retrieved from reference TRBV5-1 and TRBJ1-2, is KAGVTQTPRYLIKTRGQQVTLSCSPISGHRSVSWYQQTPGQGLQFLFEYFSETQRNKGNFPGRFSGRQFSNSRSEMNVSTLELGDSALYLCASSLSWGSYGYTFGSGTRLTVV.

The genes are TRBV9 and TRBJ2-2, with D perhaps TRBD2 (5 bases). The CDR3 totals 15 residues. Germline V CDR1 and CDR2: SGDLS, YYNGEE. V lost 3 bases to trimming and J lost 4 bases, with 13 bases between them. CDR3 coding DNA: TGTGCCAGCAGCGGCGCTGGAGGTTCCACCGGGGAGCTGTTTTTT. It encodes CASSGAGGSTGELFF.

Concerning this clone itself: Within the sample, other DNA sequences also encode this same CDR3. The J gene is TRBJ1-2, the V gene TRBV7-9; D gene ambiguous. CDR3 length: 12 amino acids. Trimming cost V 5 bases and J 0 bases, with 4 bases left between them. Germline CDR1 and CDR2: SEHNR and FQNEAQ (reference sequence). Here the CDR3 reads CASSPTNYGYTF. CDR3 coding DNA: TGTGCCAGCAGCCCAACTAACTATGGCTACACCTTC.

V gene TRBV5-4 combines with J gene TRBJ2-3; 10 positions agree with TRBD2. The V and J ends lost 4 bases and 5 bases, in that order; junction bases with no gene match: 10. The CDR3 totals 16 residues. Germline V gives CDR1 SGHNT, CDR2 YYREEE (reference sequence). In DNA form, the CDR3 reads TGTGCCAGCAGCCCGCCAGAAGTAGCGGGGGGAGATACGCAGTATTTT. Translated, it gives CASSPPEVAGGDTQYF.

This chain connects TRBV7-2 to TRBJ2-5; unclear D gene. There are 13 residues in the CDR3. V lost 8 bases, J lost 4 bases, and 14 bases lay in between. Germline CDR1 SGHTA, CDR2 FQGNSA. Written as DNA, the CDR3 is TGTGCCAGCCAGGTCGGCCATCGAGAGACCCAGTACTTC. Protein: CASQVGHRETQYF.

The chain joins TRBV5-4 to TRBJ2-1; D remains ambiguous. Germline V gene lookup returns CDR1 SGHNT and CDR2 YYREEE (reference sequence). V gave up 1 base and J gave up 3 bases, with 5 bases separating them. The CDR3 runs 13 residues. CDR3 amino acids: CASSLKNYNEQFF. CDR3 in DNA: TGTGCCAGCAGCTTGAAAAACTACAATGAGCAGTTCTTC. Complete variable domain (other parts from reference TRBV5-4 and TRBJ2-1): ETGVTQSPTHLIKTRGQQVTLRCSSQSGHNTVSWYQQALGQGPQFIFQYYREEENGRGNFPPRFSGLQFPNYSSELNVNALELDDSALYLCASSLKNYNEQFFGPGTRLTVL.

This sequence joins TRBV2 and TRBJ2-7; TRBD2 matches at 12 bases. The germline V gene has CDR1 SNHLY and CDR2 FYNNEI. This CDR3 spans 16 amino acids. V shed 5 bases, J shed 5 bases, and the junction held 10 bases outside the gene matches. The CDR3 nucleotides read TGTGCCAGCAGTAAAATTCGACTAGCGGGAGCCCACGAGCAGTACTTC. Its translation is CASSKIRLAGAHEQYF.

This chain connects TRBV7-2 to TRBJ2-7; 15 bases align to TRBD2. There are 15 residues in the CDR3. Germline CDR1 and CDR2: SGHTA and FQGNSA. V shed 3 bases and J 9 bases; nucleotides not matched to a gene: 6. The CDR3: CASSFGLAGGQGQYF. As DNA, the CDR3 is TGTGCCAGCAGCTTCGGACTAGCGGGAGGGCAGGGGCAGTACTTC. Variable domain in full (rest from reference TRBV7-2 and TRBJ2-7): GAGVSQSPSNKVTEKGKDVELRCDPISGHTALYWYRQSLGQGLEFLIYFQGNSAPDKSGLPSDRFSAERTGGSVSTLTIQRTQQEDSAVYLCASSFGLAGGQGQYFGPGTRLTVT.

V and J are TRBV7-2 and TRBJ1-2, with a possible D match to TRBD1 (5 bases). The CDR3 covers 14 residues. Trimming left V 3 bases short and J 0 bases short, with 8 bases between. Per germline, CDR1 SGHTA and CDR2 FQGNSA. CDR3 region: CASSFDRANYGYTF. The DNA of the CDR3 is TGTGCCAGCAGCTTCGACAGAGCTAACTATGGCTACACCTTC.

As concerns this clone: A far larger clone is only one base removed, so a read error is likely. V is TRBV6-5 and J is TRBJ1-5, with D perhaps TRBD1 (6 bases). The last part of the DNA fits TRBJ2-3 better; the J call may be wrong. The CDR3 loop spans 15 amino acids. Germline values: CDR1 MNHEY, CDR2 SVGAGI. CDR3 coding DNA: TGTGCCAGCAGGCCCACAGGGTACAGCAATCAGCCCCAGTATTTT. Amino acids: CASRPTGYSNQPQYF.

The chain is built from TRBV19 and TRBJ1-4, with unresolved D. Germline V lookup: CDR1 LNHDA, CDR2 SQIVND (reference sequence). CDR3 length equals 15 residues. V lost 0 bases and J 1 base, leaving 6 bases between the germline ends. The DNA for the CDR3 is TGTGCCAGTAGTATAGACAGGAGAACTAATGAAAAACTGTTTTTT. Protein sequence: CASSIDRRTNEKLFF.

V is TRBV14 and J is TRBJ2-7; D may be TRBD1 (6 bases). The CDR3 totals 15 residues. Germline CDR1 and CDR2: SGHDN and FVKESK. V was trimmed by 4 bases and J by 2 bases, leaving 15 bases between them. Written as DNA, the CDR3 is TGTGCCAGCAGCCCCTATACAGGGCCTACCTACGAGCAGTACTTC. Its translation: CASSPYTGPTYEQYF. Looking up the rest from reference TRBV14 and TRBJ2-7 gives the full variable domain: EAGVTQFPSHSVIEKGQTVTLRCDPISGHDNLYWYRRVMGKEIKFLLHFVKESKQDESGMPNNRFLAERTGGTYSTLKVQPAELEDSGVYFCASSPYTGPTYEQYFGPGTRLTVT.

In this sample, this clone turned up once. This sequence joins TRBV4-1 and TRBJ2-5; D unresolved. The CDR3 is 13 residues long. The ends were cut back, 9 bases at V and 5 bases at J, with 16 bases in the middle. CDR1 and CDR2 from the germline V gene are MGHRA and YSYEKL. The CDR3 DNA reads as TGCGCCAGTAGACGGGCTCCCAGCGAGACCCAGTACTTC. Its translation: CASRRAPSETQYF.

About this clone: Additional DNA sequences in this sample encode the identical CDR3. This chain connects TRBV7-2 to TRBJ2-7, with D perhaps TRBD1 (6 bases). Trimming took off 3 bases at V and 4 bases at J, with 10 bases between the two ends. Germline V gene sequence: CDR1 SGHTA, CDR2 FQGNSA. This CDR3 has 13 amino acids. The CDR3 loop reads CASSLDRRYEQYF. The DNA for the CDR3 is TGTGCCAGCAGCTTGGACAGAAGATACGAGCAGTACTTC.

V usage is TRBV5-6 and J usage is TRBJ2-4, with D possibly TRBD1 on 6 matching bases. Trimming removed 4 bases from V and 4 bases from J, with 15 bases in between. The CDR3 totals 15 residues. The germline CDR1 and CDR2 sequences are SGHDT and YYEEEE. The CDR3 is CASSLGTSRKNIQYF. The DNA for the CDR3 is TGTGCCAGCAGCCTGGGGACATCAAGAAAAAACATTCAGTACTTC.

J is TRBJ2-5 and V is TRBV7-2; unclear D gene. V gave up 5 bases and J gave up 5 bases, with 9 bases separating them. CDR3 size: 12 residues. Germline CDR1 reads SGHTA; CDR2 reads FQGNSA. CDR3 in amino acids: CASSPSAETQYF. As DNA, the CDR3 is TGTGCCAGCAGCCCCAGTGCGGAGACCCAGTACTTC.

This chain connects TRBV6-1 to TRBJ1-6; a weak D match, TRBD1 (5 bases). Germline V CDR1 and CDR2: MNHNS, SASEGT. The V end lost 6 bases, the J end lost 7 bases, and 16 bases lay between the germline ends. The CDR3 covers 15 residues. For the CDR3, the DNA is TGTGCCAGCAGGTCCCGGGACGGTCGCAATTCACCCCTCCACTTT. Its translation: CASRSRDGRNSPLHF.

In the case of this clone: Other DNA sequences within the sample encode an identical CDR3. CDR3 in DNA: TGTGCCAGCAGCTTGACAGCTAGCTATGGCTACACCTTC. It codes for CASSLTASYGYTF. The gene calls are TRBV5-4 and TRBJ1-2; unclear D gene. This CDR3 is built from 13 residues. V was clipped by 1 base and J by 4 bases, with 8 bases between them. In germline, CDR1 is SGHNT, CDR2 YYREEE (reference sequence).

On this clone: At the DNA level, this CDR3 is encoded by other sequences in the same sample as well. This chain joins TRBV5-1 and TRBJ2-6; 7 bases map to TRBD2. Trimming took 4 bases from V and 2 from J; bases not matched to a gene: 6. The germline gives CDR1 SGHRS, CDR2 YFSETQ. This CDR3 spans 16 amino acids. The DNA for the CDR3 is TGCGCCAGCAGCCTGGGAGGGGCTGCTGGGGCCAACGTCCTGACTTTC. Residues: CASSLGGAAGANVLTF.